The clone carrying this T cell receptor beta chain was seen once. This specimen belongs to a study of T cell responses to AZD1222 COVID-19 vaccine. Pooled in the analysis were second doses at about 4 or about 12 weeks. Trimming took 6 bases from V and 2 from J; bases not matched to a gene: 3. This CDR3 region has 13 residues. From germline, CDR1 is SEHNR and CDR2 FQNEAQ (reference sequence). The assay was immunoSEQ multiplex PCR, and TCRdb's table has in-frame clones only and misses some. In the table there are some 48,000 clones, about 86% of which are singletons. The clonotype comes from an adult who received the AZD1222 COVID-19 vaccine. The specimen was peripheral blood, collected 28 days after the second AZD1222 dose. The chain employs TRBV7-9 and TRBJ2-7, with 8 bases matching TRBD1. CDR3 in amino acids: CASSQGAAYEQYF. The CDR3 bases are TGTGCCAGCAGTCAGGGGGCAGCCTACGAGCAGTACTTC.